This T cell receptor (beta chain) was captured in a study of cytomegalovirus exposure and HLA in healthy donors (dated by TCRdb to between 2016 and 2019). For the study in its entirety: An earlier analysis of 587 of the donors reported approximately 300 Gb of sequence data and 117 million unique TCR beta sequences obtained from 180 million or so T cells. On average, about 240,000 unique TCR beta nucleotide sequences were sequenced per donor among 350 to 400 genotyped donors of the cohort, with roughly 19% of those sequences being non-productive. In addition to the first cohort of 650 to 750 subjects, a separate validation cohort of 120 different subjects was used. A later analysis re-examined previously published TCR beta repertoires from 600 to 700 donors and added high-resolution HLA genotyping to investigate patterns of TCR occurrence. The study combined high-throughput TCR immunosequencing, statistical association of individual TCRs with disease status, and machine learning to predict cytomegalovirus infection status. All discovery cohort repertoires had been generated using a single sequencing platform. HLA typing included class I and class II loci at four-digit resolution. In a later genetic analysis, genome-wide SNP genotypes for about three fifths of the roughly 670 donors were used, and that subset was treated as a discovery cohort. The genetic ancestry cluster associated with self-reported Caucasian donors included 81% of the approximately 410 genotyped donors. The study used immunosequencing to profile the T cell repertoires of several hundred subjects and linked those repertoires to cytomegalovirus serostatus. The aim of the study was to test whether cataloging public T cell receptors could identify signatures of past pathogen exposure. The number of donors typed differed by locus, with 629-630 for A, B, C, DRB1 and DQB1, more than 500 for DQA1, 600 to 610 for DPA1, and approximately 470 for DPB1. An early release that covered about 640 HLA-typed donors contained about 300 gigabases of sequencing data and approximately 85 million unique TCR sequences. A handful of DR-DQ haplotypes were handled as single units for association and clustering because linkage in the cohort was strong. Donor age, sex, ethnicity and CMV serostatus were compiled together with the repertoire data. To decide whether each TCR beta V gene segment behaved as functional or pseudogenic, an earlier analysis of approximately 600 of the donors relied on high-throughput TCR beta sequencing. In the later analysis, no new phenotypic data were used to find candidate immune exposures; instead, reliance was placed on TCR beta sequences and their occurrence across donors.

Concerning this clone itself: What this receptor recognizes is not known. Base quality data are lacking; no much larger clone is found one base away.

What the work shows at the level of the full study, not this receptor alone: Presence/absence analyses assumed roughly uniform sequencing depth across donors, an assumption that may not hold. When HLA alleles, especially DR and DQ, strongly co-occurred, TCR associations were difficult to assign to individual alleles. The sequencing pipeline was judged likely to have produced a cluster of highly shared sequence variants as a technical artifact. Cytomegalovirus status was reported to be diagnosed by the classifier with high specificity and sensitivity in both the original and validation cohorts. The 87-base-pair reads could not distinguish some IMGT-functional V segments, including TRBV6-2 and TRBV6-3, so those segments were excluded. In an earlier analysis of under 600 of the donors, most TCR beta V segments were observed in productive rearrangements about 90% or about 30% of the time, broadly matching IMGT annotations. Specific HLA alleles were associated with 15,000 to 20,000 TCR beta sequences at a false discovery rate of 0.05 in a later analysis. HLA typing was unavailable for some donors at each locus, so association tests used only the typed subset. According to a later analysis, TCR association rates differed among HLA loci, with DRB1 alleles showing the most associated TCRs and HLA-C alleles showing the fewest. According to a later analysis, most CMV-associated TCR beta chains appeared to be HLA-restricted, and the HLA associations seemed to be driven largely by CMV exposure. In a later analysis, several top co-occurrence clusters were reported to appear linked to parvovirus B19, influenza, CMV and Epstein-Barr virus. A later genetic analysis associated a missense DCLRE1C variant with V-gene and J-gene trimming of TCR beta chains, and an independent cohort replicated the association. The authors suggested that the approach could potentially be generalized to other disease states and immunological phenotypes. A further reported finding was that TCR beta sequences accurately predicted the HLA-A and HLA-B alleles for most subjects in the first cohort. Only TCR beta chains were sequenced in this cohort, and the absence of alpha or paired-chain data limited detectable features. CMV serostatus was the only immune exposure information available for the cohort. While some public TCRs were present in many individuals, most TCR sequences turned up only very rarely across donors. In a later genetic analysis, fewer N-insertions in productive TCRs were reported among donors in an Asian-associated ancestry cluster than the roughly 700-donor mean. Correlated functional status among segregating V segments might be attributable to linkage disequilibrium, but an unknown experimental factor could not be ruled out. The study listed 164 TCR beta chains as associated with cytomegalovirus. In a later analysis, HLA-associated TCR beta chains showed more clonal expansion and lower generation probabilities than non-associated chains that were equally common. Because counts were too low, roughly 18 rarely observed V segments, including chromosome 9 orphons, were left out of the earlier analysis of approximately 580 of the donors. Three of the identified cytomegalovirus-associated TCR beta chains were confirmed in vitro to be specific for cytomegalovirus antigens.

V is cut by 0 bases and J by 0 bases, and the space between the germline ends is 7 bases. The germline V gene provides CDR1 SGHRS and CDR2 YFSETQ. The CDR3 runs 15 amino acids, cysteine and phenylalanine included. CDR3 DNA only is kept here, 45 bases in frame from base 1. Libraries came from the immunoSEQ multiplex PCR assay. For the multiplex PCR, a mixture combining 60 forward primers for TCR Vbeta segments and 13 reverse primers for TCR Jbeta segments was used. The CDR3 region of rearranged TCR beta genes was amplified from genomic DNA with a multiplex PCR assay. The Illumina HiSeq System was used to sequence the amplified TCR beta libraries as 87-base-pair reads. In the original analysis: In a later analysis, tens of millions of unique TCR beta chains were counted across the 500 to 850 repertoires, and roughly 9.9 million of these chains were shared by at least two donors. A nearest-neighbor algorithm error-corrected the raw reads and collapsed the reads into unique sequences, merging closely related sequences to remove PCR and sequencing errors. CDR3 sequences were aligned to IMGT reference sequences to assign V, D and J gene segments. Each retained sequence needed at least a six-nucleotide match to both a V gene segment and a J gene segment. Rearrangements were classified as productive when the CDR3 lacked stop codons and remained in frame with V and J, and all other rearrangements were classified as non-productive. CDR3 was defined by IMGT convention, running from the second conserved V-encoded cysteine to the conserved J-encoded phenylalanine. Sequences without an unambiguous match to a single V gene segment were excluded from the earlier analysis of 450 to 750 of the donors. In an earlier analysis of 450 to 700 of the donors, V segments were called functional above 56.7% productive rearrangements and were called segregating when the between-donor standard deviation exceeded 5%. A statistical classification framework was built to diagnose cytomegalovirus status from the catalog of TCR beta chain sequences. In a later analysis, V and J genes were assigned by comparing TCR nucleotide sequences against IMGT/GENE-DB human TR gene sequences. Using the TCRdist pipeline, a later analysis assigned CDR3 sequences along with most-parsimonious VDJ recombination scenarios. In a later analysis, each TCR beta chain was defined by its CDR3 amino acid sequence together with its V-gene family, and reads without a unique V-gene family were excluded. To address suspected cross-contamination and a sequencing artifact, a later analysis removed roughly 640 highly shared, low-generation-probability nucleotide sequences. A later analysis calculated a clonal expansion index for each public chain from normalized within-repertoire ranks of inferred template counts. In a later analysis, generation probabilities were computed using a VDJ recombination model fitted to out-of-frame rearrangements, and the results were checked against IGoR. In a later analysis, TCR-TCR, TCR-HLA and TCR-CMV co-occurrence was scored with hypergeometric tests, and a repertoire-size bias correction was applied to TCR pairs. A later analysis estimated false discovery rates by permuting HLA or CMV assignments 20 times. In a later analysis, co-occurring TCRs were grouped with DBSCAN, and TCRdist sequence similarity was added when clustering was performed within HLA-allele-positive subsets. Repertoires with fewer than 30,000 or more than 120,000 public chains were left out of co-occurrence clustering, as were five repertoires with anomalous nucleotide sharing. What TCRdb holds here is the immuneACCESS table cut down to in-frame rearrangements. Part of the clones is not present; checked against another copy, under half of the missing clones reflect an unresolved V gene, and the others are unexplained. From that table come the V and J calls and clone size; the DNA was used to work out D and trimming. The sample table lists some 140,000 clones, 65% to 85% of them with a count of one. The ten largest clones take up around 6% of the sample.

The cohort was made up of 500 to 800 healthy bone marrow donors. Cohort members were all nominally healthy when sampled, although unrecorded immune exposures were likely present. The donor was CMV seropositive and belonged to the group of 250 to 300 seropositive cohort members. Each donor provided a peripheral blood sample, and peripheral blood mononuclear cells were used for TCR beta sequencing. Genomic DNA extraction from the blood cell samples was performed with the Qiagen DNeasy Blood Extraction Kit. The sequence derives from a woman in her thirties or forties in good health and CMV-seropositive. Sequencing input: PBMCs. The chain is made from TRBV5-1 and TRBJ2-1; the D region possibly corresponds to TRBD1 (5 bases align). The CDR3 region has the sequence CASSLDRSSYNEQFF. The sequence in DNA is TGCGCCAGCAGCTTGGACAGGAGCTCCTACAATGAGCAGTTCTTC. This CDR3, with the reference TRBV5-1 and TRBJ2-1 proteins standing in past its ends, gives the full variable domain KAGVTQTPRYLIKTRGQQVTLSCSPISGHRSVSWYQQTPGQGLQFLFEYFSETQRNKGNFPGRFSGRQFSNSRSEMNVSTLELGDSALYLCASSLDRSSYNEQFFGPGTRLTVL.